This T cell receptor (beta chain) was identified during a study of patients and donors after allogeneic stem cell transplantation. Germline loops: CDR1 MNHEY, CDR2 SMNVEV (reference sequence). The V gene end was trimmed by 10 bases and the J gene end by 1 base; junction bases not matched to a gene: 5. The CDR3 is made up of 13 amino acids. MiXCR, applied by TCRdb to the RT-PCR reads, yields one record per CDR3 protein. Altogether approximately 150,000 distinct CDR3 sequences are present, around 30% being singletons, with the ten largest covering 3.2%. V is TRBV27 and J is TRBJ2-7; the match to TRBD1 covers 9 bases. Sequences were obtained from blood, either unsorted or a sorted T cell fraction (not recorded which). The source is a human donor who was either an allogeneic HSCT recipient or a stem cell or donor lymphocyte infusion donor (not recorded which). It is not recorded whose cells these are; they may come from a transplant donor. The DNA for the CDR3 is TGTGCCATCGGACAGGGGCCATCCTACGAGCAGTACTTC. Translation gives CAIGQGPSYEQYF.